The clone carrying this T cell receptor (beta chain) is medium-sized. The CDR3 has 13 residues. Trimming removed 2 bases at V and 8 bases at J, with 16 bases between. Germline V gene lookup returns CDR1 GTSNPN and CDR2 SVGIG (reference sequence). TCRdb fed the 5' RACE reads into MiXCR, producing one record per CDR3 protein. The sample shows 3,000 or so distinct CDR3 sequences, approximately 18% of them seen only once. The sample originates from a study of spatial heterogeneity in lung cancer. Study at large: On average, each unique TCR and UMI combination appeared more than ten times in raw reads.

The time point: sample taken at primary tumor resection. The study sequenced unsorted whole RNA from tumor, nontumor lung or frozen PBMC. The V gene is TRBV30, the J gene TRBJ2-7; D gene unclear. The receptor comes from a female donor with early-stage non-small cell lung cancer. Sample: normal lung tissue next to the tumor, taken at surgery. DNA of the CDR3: TGTGCCTGGAGTCTCAATGACCGGGTAAAGCAGTACTTC. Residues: CAWSLNDRVKQYF.